This T cell receptor (beta chain) was retrieved from a study of early T cells in non-severe SARS-CoV-2 infection. Study-level background: Unsorted whole-blood RNA was sequenced in bulk, leaving chains unpaired.

Individually, cDNA molecules had unique molecular identifiers attached to them. TCRdb re-derived calls from the 5' RACE reads in MiXCR, one entry per CDR3 protein. The table has about 100,000 distinct CDR3 sequences, around 13% seen once. This CDR3 contains 18 residues. Germline CDR1 and CDR2: SGHRS and YFSETQ. With V trimmed by 0 bases and J by 1 base, 9 bases remained unmatched. Study-level results: VDJdb matching skewed toward anti-spike CD8 responses, missing private and CD4 specificities.

This clonotype occurred many times. Its cognate antigen is unknown. The chain is built from TRBV5-1 and TRBJ1-4; 7 bases line up with TRBD1. Sequencing was performed on whole blood. The TCR comes from an adult who was a healthcare worker with PCR-confirmed SARS-CoV-2 infection or an uninfected control (not recorded which). The CDR3 coding sequence is TGCGCCAGCAGCTTGGGGGGAAGACAGGGCCGAACTAATGAAAAACTGTTTTTT. It codes for CASSLGGRQGRTNEKLFF.